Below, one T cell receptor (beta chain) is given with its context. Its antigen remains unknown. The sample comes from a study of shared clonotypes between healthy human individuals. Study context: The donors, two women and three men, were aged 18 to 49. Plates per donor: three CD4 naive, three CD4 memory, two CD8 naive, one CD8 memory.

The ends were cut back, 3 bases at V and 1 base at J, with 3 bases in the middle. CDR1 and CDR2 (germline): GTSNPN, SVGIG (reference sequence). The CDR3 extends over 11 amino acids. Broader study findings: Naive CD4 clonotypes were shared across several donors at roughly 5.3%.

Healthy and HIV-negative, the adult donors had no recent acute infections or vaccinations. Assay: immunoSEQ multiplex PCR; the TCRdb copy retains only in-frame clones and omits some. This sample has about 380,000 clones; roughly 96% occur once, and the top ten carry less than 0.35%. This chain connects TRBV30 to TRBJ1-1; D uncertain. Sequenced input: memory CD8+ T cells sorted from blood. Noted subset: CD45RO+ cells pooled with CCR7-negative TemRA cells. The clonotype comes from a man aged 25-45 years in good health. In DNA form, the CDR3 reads TGTGCCTGGAGGTGGAACACTGAAGCTTTCTTT. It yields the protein CAWRWNTEAFF.